A selection of T cell receptor beta chains follows, all from one sample in a study of cytomegalovirus exposure and HLA in healthy donors. Data came from immunoSEQ multiplex PCR; TCRdb stores just in-frame clones and leaves some out. Here the sample spans 80,000 or so clones, around 60% being singletons. The sample comprised PBMCs. The receptors here all came from a male donor in good health and CMV-seropositive. The conserved cysteine and the conserved F or W are not part of the CDR3 here. Fields, in order: J gene, D gene, V gene, CDR3 protein. The D gene is left open where the match is weak.

j_gene: TRBJ2-2
d_gene: -
v_gene: TRBV6-5
CDR3aa: ASRGDLNTGELF

j_gene: TRBJ2-3
d_gene: TRBD2
v_gene: TRBV30
CDR3aa: ASAGGEDTQY

j_gene: TRBJ1-4
d_gene: TRBD1
v_gene: TRBV28
CDR3aa: ASSPAGGASNEKLF

j_gene: TRBJ1-4
d_gene: -
v_gene: TRBV9
CDR3aa: ASSVGNRLPNEKLF

j_gene: TRBJ2-5
d_gene: TRBD2
v_gene: TRBV4-2
CDR3aa: ASSQDRSSGWSQY

j_gene: TRBJ2-2
d_gene: -
v_gene: TRBV7-9
CDR3aa: ASSPGAQGIGTGELF

j_gene: TRBJ1-4
d_gene: TRBD1
v_gene: TRBV10-3
CDR3aa: AIKGAIEEKLF

j_gene: TRBJ2-2
d_gene: -
v_gene: TRBV19
CDR3aa: ASRSHDTGELF

j_gene: TRBJ2-3
d_gene: -
v_gene: TRBV29-1
CDR3aa: SVEPSLTDTQY

j_gene: TRBJ2-1
d_gene: -
v_gene: TRBV15
CDR3aa: ATSRELQDEQF

j_gene: TRBJ2-7
d_gene: TRBD2
v_gene: TRBV6-1
CDR3aa: ASRLAGAYEQY

j_gene: TRBJ1-2
d_gene: -
v_gene: TRBV6-5
CDR3aa: ASSYSPYRDGYT

j_gene: TRBJ1-2
d_gene: TRBD1
v_gene: TRBV19
CDR3aa: ASRSTGNYGYT

j_gene: TRBJ2-2
d_gene: TRBD2
v_gene: TRBV4-2
CDR3aa: ASSQPTTSGRASNTGELF

j_gene: TRBJ1-2
d_gene: -
v_gene: TRBV6-1
CDR3aa: ASSPGVANYGYT

j_gene: TRBJ1-2
d_gene: TRBD1
v_gene: TRBV6-1
CDR3aa: ASCTNRQGGYGYT

j_gene: TRBJ1-4
d_gene: TRBD1
v_gene: TRBV30
CDR3aa: AWTGQGAEKLF

j_gene: TRBJ2-7
d_gene: -
v_gene: TRBV27
CDR3aa: ASRGQGGEQY

j_gene: TRBJ2-5
d_gene: -
v_gene: TRBV7-6
CDR3aa: ASSPTALRGETQY

j_gene: TRBJ2-5
d_gene: -
v_gene: TRBV30
CDR3aa: AWGDFQETQY

j_gene: TRBJ1-2
d_gene: -
v_gene: TRBV5-1
CDR3aa: ASSLAPGDYGYT

j_gene: TRBJ1-2
d_gene: TRBD1
v_gene: TRBV6-5
CDR3aa: ASSYETGPNYGYT

j_gene: TRBJ2-7
d_gene: TRBD2
v_gene: TRBV19
CDR3aa: ASSLGLAGAYEQY

j_gene: TRBJ2-2
d_gene: -
v_gene: TRBV30
CDR3aa: AWSLRQESFTGELF

j_gene: TRBJ2-7
d_gene: -
v_gene: TRBV11-3
CDR3aa: ASSPRDRPEQY

j_gene: TRBJ2-3
d_gene: -
v_gene: TRBV5-1
CDR3aa: ASSLAINRLNPSTDTQY

j_gene: -
d_gene: -
v_gene: TRBV5-1
CDR3aa: ASSVALASAEQY

j_gene: TRBJ2-1
d_gene: TRBD1
v_gene: TRBV4-1
CDR3aa: ASSPIDRASYNEQF

j_gene: TRBJ2-3
d_gene: TRBD2
v_gene: TRBV5-1
CDR3aa: ASSLAGGGDTQY

j_gene: TRBJ2-2
d_gene: -
v_gene: TRBV5-1
CDR3aa: ASSLEARAGELF

j_gene: TRBJ2-7
d_gene: TRBD1
v_gene: TRBV27
CDR3aa: ASSPDRGAYEQY

j_gene: TRBJ1-3
d_gene: TRBD1
v_gene: TRBV6-5
CDR3aa: ASSWGQGVGNTIY

j_gene: TRBJ1-4
d_gene: -
v_gene: TRBV9
CDR3aa: ASSVRQDEKLF

j_gene: TRBJ2-1
d_gene: TRBD2
v_gene: TRBV5-6
CDR3aa: ASSRGRAYNEQF

j_gene: TRBJ1-2
d_gene: -
v_gene: TRBV28
CDR3aa: ASSLGGRANYGYT

j_gene: TRBJ2-3
d_gene: -
v_gene: TRBV7-3
CDR3aa: ASTLRAGDTQY

j_gene: TRBJ2-1
d_gene: TRBD2
v_gene: TRBV2
CDR3aa: ASGERESDYNEQF

j_gene: TRBJ1-5
d_gene: -
v_gene: TRBV6-5
CDR3aa: ASSPGGGGQPQH

j_gene: TRBJ1-2
d_gene: -
v_gene: TRBV6-1
CDR3aa: ASSLDSNYGYT

j_gene: TRBJ2-5
d_gene: TRBD2
v_gene: TRBV6-5
CDR3aa: ASSTAGGQETQY

j_gene: TRBJ2-7
d_gene: -
v_gene: TRBV28
CDR3aa: ASSSSGKWSYEQY

j_gene: TRBJ2-1
d_gene: TRBD1
v_gene: TRBV6-1
CDR3aa: ASQGVDYNEQF

j_gene: TRBJ1-4
d_gene: TRBD1
v_gene: TRBV9
CDR3aa: ASSDDRGSNEKLF

j_gene: TRBJ1-1
d_gene: -
v_gene: TRBV2
CDR3aa: ASSWGHRGEGRDTEAF

j_gene: TRBJ2-3
d_gene: -
v_gene: TRBV6-5
CDR3aa: ASTPPTGTDTQY

j_gene: TRBJ2-2
d_gene: -
v_gene: TRBV2
CDR3aa: ASSARQSGELF

j_gene: TRBJ1-2
d_gene: -
v_gene: TRBV19
CDR3aa: ASSSRGNYGYT

j_gene: TRBJ1-1
d_gene: -
v_gene: TRBV5-5
CDR3aa: ASSTGPLNTEAF

j_gene: TRBJ2-3
d_gene: TRBD1
v_gene: TRBV12-5
CDR3aa: ASGLGGGAGDTQY